This entry is about one T cell receptor (beta chain). Enrolled during active infection, Seattle patients were then followed longitudinally. The record originates from a study of blood T cell repertoires in COVID-19. Whole-study context: PBMCs, B-cell-depleted T cells, or T cells provided the cDNA or gDNA that made up the material.

Assay used: immunoSEQ multiplex PCR; TCRdb lists only in-frame clones, some missing. The data show about 120,000 clones, around 91% seen once. The sequenced sample was peripheral blood. The source is an older woman with COVID-19, enrolled during active disease.

CDR3 sequence (DNA): TGTGCCAGCTCACCACCTACTGGGGGGGCCGCCGAGCAGTACTTC. Protein: CASSPPTGGAAEQYF. The genes are TRBV18 and TRBJ2-7; TRBD2 might be the D (7 bases). Deletions cut 0 bases from V and 6 bases from J, with 15 bases between. The CDR3 covers 15 residues. Germline lookup yields CDR1 KGHSH and CDR2 LQKENI. The complete variable domain, with remaining parts taken from reference TRBV18 and TRBJ2-7, reads NAGVMQNPRHLVRRRGQEARLRCSPMKGHSHVYWYRQLPEEGLKFMVYLQKENIIDESGMPKERFSAEFPKEGPSILRIQQVVRGDSAAYFCASSPPTGGAAEQYFGPGTRLTVT.